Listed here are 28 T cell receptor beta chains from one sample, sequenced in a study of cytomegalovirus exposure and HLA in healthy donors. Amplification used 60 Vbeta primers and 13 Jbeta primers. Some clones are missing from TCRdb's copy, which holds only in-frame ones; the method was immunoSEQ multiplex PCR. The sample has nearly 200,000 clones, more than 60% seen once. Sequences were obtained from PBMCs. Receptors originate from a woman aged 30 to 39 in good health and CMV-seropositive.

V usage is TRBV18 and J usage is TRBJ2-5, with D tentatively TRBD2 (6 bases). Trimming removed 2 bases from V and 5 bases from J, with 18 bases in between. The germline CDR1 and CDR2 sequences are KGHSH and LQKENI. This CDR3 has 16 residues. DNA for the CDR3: TGTGCCAGCTCACCAGGTGGGGCGGGGTCAAGGGAGACCCAGTACTTC. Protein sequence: CASSPGGAGSRETQYF.

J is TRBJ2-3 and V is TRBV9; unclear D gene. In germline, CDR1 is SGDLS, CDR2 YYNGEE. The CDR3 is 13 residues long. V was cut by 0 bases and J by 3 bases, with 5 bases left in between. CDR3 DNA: TGTGCCAGCAGCGTAGGGCAGACAGATACGCAGTATTTT. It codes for CASSVGQTDTQYF.

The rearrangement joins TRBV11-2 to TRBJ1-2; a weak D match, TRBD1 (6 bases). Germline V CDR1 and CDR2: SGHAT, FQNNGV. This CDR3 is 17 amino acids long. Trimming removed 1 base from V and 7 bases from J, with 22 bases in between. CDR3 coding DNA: TGTGCCAGCAGCTTAGTAAGTCAGGGGAAGCCGCGGGCTGGCTACACCTTC. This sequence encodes CASSLVSQGKPRAGYTF.

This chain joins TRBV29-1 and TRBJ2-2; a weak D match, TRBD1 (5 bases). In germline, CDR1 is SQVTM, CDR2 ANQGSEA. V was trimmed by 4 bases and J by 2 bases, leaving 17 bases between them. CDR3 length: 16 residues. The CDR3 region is CSVGGYGAPNTGELFF. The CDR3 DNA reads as TGCAGCGTTGGGGGATATGGGGCCCCTAACACCGGGGAGCTGTTTTTT.

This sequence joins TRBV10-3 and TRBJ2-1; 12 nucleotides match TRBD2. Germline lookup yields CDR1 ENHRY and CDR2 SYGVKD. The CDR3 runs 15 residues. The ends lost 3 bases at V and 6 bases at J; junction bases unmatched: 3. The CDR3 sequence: CAISDSGLAGNEQFF. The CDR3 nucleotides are TGTGCCATCAGTGACTCGGGACTAGCGGGCAATGAGCAGTTCTTC.

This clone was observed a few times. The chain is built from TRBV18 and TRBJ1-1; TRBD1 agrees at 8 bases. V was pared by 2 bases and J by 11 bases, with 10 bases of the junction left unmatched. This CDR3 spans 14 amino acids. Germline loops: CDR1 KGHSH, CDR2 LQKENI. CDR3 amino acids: CASSPEGQGSSAFF. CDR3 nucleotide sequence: TGTGCCAGCTCACCAGAAGGACAGGGATCAAGTGCTTTCTTT.

The CDR3: CASSEKGLAGGPNEQFF. As DNA, the CDR3 is TGTGCCAGCAGTGAGAAGGGACTAGCGGGAGGGCCGAATGAGCAGTTCTTC. This rearrangement joins TRBV25-1 to TRBJ2-1, with 16 nucleotides matching TRBD2. V lost 3 bases to trimming and J lost 7 bases; unmatched junction nucleotides: 6. This CDR3 spans 17 amino acids. Germline V gene data show CDR1 as MGHDK and CDR2 as SYGVNS. Supplemented by reference TRBV25-1 and TRBJ2-1, the full variable domain reads EADIYQTPRYLVIGTGKKITLECSQTMGHDKMYWYQQDPGMELHLIHYSYGVNSTEKGDLSSESTVSRIRTEHFPLTLESARPSHTSQYLCASSEKGLAGGPNEQFFGPGTRLTVL.

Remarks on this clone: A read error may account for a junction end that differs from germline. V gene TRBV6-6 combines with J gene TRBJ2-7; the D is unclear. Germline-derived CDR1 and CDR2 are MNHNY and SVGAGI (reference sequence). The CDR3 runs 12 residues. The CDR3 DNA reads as TGTGCCAGCAGTTACTCGGTATACGAGCTGTACTTC. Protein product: CASSYSVYELYF.

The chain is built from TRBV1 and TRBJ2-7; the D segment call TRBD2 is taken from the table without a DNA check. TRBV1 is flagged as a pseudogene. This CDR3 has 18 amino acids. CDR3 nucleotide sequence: TGCACCAGCAGCCAGGCACTAGCGGGAGGGGCCTCCTCCTACGAGCAGTACTTC. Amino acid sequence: CTSSQALAGGASSYEQYF.

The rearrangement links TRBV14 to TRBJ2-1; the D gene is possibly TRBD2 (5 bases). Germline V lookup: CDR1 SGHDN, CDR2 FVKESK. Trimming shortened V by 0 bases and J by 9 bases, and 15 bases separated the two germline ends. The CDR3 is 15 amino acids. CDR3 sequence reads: CASSQDRTPEGEQFF. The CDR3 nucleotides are TGTGCCAGCAGCCAAGATAGGACTCCGGAAGGTGAGCAGTTCTTC.

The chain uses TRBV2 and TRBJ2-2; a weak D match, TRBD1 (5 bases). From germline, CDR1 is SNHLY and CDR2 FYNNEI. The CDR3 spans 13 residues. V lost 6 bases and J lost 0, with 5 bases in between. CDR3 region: CASRGPNTGELFF. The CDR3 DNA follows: TGTGCCAGCAGGGGGCCGAACACCGGGGAGCTGTTTTTT.

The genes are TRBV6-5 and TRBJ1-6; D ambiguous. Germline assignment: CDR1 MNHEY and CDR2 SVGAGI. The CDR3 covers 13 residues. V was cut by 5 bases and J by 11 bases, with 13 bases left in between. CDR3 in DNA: TGTGCCAGCAGTACGCTAGACTCGACACCCCTCCACTTT. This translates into CASSTLDSTPLHF.

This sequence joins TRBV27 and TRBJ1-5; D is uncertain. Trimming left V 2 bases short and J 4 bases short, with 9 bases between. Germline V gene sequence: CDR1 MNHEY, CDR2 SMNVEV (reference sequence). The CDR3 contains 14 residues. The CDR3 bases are TGTGCCAGCAGTTTAACCCCCGGGAATCAGCCCCAGCATTTT. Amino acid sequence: CASSLTPGNQPQHF.

The DNA for the CDR3 is TGCGCCAGCAGCCAAGTATGGGGGGTGGCGAGTGAGCAGTTCTTC. This sequence encodes CASSQVWGVASEQFF. The chain combines TRBV4-3 with TRBJ2-1, with a weak D call TRBD2 (6 bases). V was trimmed by 1 base and J by 9 bases, leaving 16 bases between them. This CDR3 is built from 15 residues. Germline CDR1 and CDR2: LGHNA and YSLEER.

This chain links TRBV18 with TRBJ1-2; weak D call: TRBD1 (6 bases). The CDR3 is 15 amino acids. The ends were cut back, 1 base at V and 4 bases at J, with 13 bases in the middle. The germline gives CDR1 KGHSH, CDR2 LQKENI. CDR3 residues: CASSPLQGLGYGYTF. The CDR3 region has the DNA TGTGCCAGCTCACCACTTCAGGGGCTAGGCTATGGCTACACCTTC.

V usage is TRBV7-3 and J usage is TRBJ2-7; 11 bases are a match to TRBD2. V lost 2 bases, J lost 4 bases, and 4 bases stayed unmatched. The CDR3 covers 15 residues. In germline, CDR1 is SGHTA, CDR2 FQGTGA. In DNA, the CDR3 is TGTGCCAGCAGCTTAGAAGGGACTAGCGGATACGAGCAGTACTTC. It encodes CASSLEGTSGYEQYF.

The CDR3 loop is CASSITGTGTYEQYF. The CDR3, as DNA: TGTGCCAGTAGTATAACCGGGACAGGAACCTACGAGCAGTACTTC. The chain carries TRBV19 and TRBJ2-7; 8 nucleotides agree with TRBD1. The CDR3 sequence is 15 residues long. The V segment lost 2 bases and the J segment 2 bases; nucleotides outside the gene matches: 5. Germline CDR1 is LNHDA and CDR2 is SQIVND (reference sequence).

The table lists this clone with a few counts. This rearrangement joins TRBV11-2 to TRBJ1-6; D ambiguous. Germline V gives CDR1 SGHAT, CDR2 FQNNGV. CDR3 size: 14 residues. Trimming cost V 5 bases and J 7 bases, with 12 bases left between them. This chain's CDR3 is CASSVGKGNSPLHF. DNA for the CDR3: TGTGCCAGCAGCGTCGGGAAAGGGAATTCACCCCTCCACTTT.

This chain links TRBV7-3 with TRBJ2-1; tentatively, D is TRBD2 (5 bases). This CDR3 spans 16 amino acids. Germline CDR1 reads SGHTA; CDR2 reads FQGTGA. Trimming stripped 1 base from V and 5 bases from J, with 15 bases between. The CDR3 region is CASSLRGSTENNEQFF. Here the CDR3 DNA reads TGTGCCAGCAGCTTAAGAGGGAGTACGGAAAACAATGAGCAGTTCTTC.

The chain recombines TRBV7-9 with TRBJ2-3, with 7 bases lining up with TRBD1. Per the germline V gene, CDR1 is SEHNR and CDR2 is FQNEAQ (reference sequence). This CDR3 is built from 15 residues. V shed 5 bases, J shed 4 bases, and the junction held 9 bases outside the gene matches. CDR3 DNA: TGTGCCAGCAGCCCGAGACAGGGTCTGTCAGATACGCAGTATTTT. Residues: CASSPRQGLSDTQYF.

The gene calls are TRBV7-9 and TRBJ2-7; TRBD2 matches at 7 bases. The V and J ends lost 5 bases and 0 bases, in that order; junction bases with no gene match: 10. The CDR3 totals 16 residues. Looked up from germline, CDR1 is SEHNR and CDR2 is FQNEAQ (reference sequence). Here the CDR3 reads CASSKTSGESSYEQYF. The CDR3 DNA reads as TGTGCCAGCAGCAAGACAAGCGGGGAAAGCTCCTACGAGCAGTACTTC.

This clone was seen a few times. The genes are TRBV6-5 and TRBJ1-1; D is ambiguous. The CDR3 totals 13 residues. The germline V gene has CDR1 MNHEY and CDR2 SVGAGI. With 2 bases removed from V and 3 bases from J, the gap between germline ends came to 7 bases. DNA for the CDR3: TGTGCCAGCAGTTACCGGCAGGACACTGAAGCTTTCTTT. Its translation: CASSYRQDTEAFF.

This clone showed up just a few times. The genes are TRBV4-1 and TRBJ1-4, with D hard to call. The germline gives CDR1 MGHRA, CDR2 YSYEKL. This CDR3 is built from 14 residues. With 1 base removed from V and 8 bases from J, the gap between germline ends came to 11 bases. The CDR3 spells CASSQGWGDEKLFF. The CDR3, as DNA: TGCGCCAGCAGCCAAGGCTGGGGAGACGAAAAACTGTTTTTT.

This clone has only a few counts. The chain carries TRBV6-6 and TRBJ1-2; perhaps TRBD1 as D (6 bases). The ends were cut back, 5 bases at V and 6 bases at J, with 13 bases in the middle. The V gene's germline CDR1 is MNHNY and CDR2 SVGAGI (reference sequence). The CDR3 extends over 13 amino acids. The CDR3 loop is CASSLLQGDGYTF. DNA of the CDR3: TGTGCCAGCAGTCTTCTACAGGGAGATGGCTACACCTTC.

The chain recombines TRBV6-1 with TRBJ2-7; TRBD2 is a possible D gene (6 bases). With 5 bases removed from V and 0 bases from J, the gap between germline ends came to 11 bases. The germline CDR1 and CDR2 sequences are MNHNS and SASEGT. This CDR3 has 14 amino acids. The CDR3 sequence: CASSPSGLSYEQYF. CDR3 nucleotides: TGTGCCAGCAGTCCGAGCGGGCTCTCCTACGAGCAGTACTTC.

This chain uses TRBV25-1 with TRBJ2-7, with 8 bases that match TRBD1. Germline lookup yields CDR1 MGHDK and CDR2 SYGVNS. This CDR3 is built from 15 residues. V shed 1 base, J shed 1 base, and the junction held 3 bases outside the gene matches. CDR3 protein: CASSESRTGSYEQYF. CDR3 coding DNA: TGTGCCAGCAGTGAATCGAGGACAGGGTCCTACGAGCAGTACTTC.

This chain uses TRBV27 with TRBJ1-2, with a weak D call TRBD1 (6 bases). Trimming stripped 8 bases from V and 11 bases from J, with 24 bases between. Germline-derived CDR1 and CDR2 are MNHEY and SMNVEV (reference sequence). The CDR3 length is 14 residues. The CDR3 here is CASGFRGTYGLYTF. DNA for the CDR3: TGTGCCAGCGGGTTCAGGGGTACCTATGGCTTGTACACCTTC.

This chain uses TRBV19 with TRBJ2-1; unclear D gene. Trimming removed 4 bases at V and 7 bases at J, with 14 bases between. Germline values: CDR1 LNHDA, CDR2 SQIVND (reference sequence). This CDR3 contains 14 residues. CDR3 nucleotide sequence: TGTGCCAGTAGTAGCCTAGGTGAGACGAATGAGCAGTTCTTC. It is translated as CASSSLGETNEQFF. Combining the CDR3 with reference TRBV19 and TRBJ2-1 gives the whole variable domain DGGITQSPKYLFRKEGQNVTLSCEQNLNHDAMYWYRQDPGQGLRLIYYSQIVNDFQKGDIAEGYSVSREKKESFPLTVTSAQKNPTAFYLCASSSLGETNEQFFGPGTRLTVL.